The present T cell receptor (beta chain) was sequenced within a study of cytomegalovirus exposure and HLA in healthy donors. Overall study: Most donors, approximately 82% of around 400 genotyped, fell in the Caucasian-associated ancestry cluster. Study-wide findings and caveats: Analysis was performed later, and it showed HLA-associated TCR beta chains to be more clonally expanded than equally common others. The number of N-insertions in an Asian-associated ancestry cluster was reportedly below the 666-donor mean in a later analysis. In most subjects, TCR beta sequences reportedly gave accurate predictions of HLA-A and HLA-B alleles.

The primer mix had 60 Vbeta and 13 Jbeta primers. Measured with immunoSEQ multiplex PCR; TCRdb has only the in-frame clones, and not every one. The data hold 110,000 or so clones, with 75% observed a single time. To note about this clone: Antigen unknown.

Input material: PBMCs. This TCR was sampled from a woman aged 40 to 50 in good health and CMV-seropositive.

The CDR3 here is CASSLTERDEQYF. The CDR3 nucleotides read TGCGCCAGCAGCTTGACAGAGAGAGACGAGCAGTACTTC. The chain has TRBV5-1 and TRBJ2-7; D not certain. V lost 1 base, J lost 5 bases, and 10 bases lay in between. CDR1 is SGHRS and CDR2 is YFSETQ in the germline V gene. The CDR3 extends over 13 amino acids.